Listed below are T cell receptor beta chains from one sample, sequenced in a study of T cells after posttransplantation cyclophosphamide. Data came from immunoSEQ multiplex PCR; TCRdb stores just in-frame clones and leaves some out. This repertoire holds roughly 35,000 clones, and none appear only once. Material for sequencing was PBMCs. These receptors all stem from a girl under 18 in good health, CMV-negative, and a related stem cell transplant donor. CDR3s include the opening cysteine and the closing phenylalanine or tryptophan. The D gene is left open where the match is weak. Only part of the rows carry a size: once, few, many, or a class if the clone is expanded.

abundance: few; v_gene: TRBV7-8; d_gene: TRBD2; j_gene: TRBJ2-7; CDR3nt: TGTGCCAGCAGCATCTCCGGGACTAGCGGCTCCTACGAGCAGTACTTC; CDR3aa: CASSISGTSGSYEQYF
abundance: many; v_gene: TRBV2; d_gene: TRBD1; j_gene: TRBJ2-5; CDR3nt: TGTGCCAGCAGTACTACACAGGGGGTGGGGGAGACCCAGTACTTC; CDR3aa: CASSTTQGVGETQYF
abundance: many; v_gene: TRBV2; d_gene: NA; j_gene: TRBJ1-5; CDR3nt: TGTGCCAGCAGTGTAGGGGTGATGCAGCCCCAGCATTTT; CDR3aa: CASSVGVMQPQHF
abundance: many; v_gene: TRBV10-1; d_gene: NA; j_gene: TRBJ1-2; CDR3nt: TGCGCCAGCAGGATAATGAGGGCCGAGACTAACTATGGCTACACCTTC; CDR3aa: CASRIMRAETNYGYTF
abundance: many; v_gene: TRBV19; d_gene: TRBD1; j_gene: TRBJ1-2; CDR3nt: TGTGCCAGTAGTACAGGGGGAACCGGCTACACCTTC; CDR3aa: CASSTGGTGYTF
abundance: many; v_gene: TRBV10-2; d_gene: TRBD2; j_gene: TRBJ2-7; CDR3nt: TGCGCCAGCAGTGATGTAGGACTAGCGTATACCTACGAGCAGTACTTC; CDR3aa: CASSDVGLAYTYEQYF
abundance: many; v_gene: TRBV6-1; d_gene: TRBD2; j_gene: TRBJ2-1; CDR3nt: TGTGCCAGCACTCCTAGCGGGGGATACAATGAGCAGTTCTTC; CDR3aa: CASTPSGGYNEQFF
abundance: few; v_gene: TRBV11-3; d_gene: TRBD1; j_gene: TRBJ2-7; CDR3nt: TGTGCCAGCAGCGCAAATGGACAGGAAAGCTACGAGCAGTACTTC; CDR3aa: CASSANGQESYEQYF
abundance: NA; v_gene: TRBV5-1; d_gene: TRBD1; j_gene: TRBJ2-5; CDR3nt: TGCGCCAGCAGTTGGACAGGGGATATACAAGAGACCCAGTACTTC; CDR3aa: CASSWTGDIQETQYF
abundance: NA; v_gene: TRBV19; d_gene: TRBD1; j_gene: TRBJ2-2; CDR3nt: TGTGCCAGTAGTACTCGGACAGGACCCGGGGAGCTGTTTTTT; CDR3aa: CASSTRTGPGELFF
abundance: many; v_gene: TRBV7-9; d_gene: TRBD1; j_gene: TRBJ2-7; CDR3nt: TGTGCCAGCAGCTTACGGGACAGACTCTACGAGCAGTACTTC; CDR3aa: CASSLRDRLYEQYF